The present T cell receptor (beta chain) was sequenced within a study of shared clonotypes between healthy human individuals (TCRdb year 2020). Regarding the complete study: A couple of women and three men aged 18 to 49 years were included in the cohort. To estimate repertoire size and how much clonotypes are shared between individuals, the study performed deep sequencing of blood TCR repertoires from a handful of healthy adults. To increase sequencing depth and limit assay-specific biases, different laboratories used diverse techniques to prepare libraries and sequence TCR repertoires. Per donor, leukapheresis produced somewhere between about 0.8 and 9 billion PBMCs. What the authors observed across the whole study: Sampling was limited to blood, and TCR repertoires in tissue likely differ from TCR repertoires in blood. Pairwise subsampling indicated that sequencing depth was expected to affect the degree of clonotype sharing among donors. The genetic and exposure-history diversity represented was limited by the small number of donors.

CDR1 and CDR2 are drawn from the germline V gene: SGHRS, YFSETQ. The CDR3, from cysteine to phenylalanine, totals 15 residues. The DNA shown is the 45-base CDR3, in frame from base 1. V loses 3 bases, J loses 5 bases, and the germline ends lie 14 bases apart. Details on this clone: What this receptor recognizes is not known. One base away there is no much larger clone; base qualities are not given.

Healthy HIV-negative adults with no recently reported acute infections or vaccinations were included as donors. Only Caucasian adults living in Nashville, Tennessee, USA were represented among the donors. For unsorted samples, tens of millions of PBMCs were counted and genomic DNA was extracted with the QIAamp DNA Blood Mini kit. After blood collection by leukapheresis, PBMCs were isolated using Ficoll-Histopaque density gradient centrifugation and then cryopreserved in the vapor phase of liquid nitrogen. Using the deep immunoSEQ assay, multiplex PCR amplified TCR CDR3 regions from genomic DNA. Extracted genomic DNA from each cell subset was spread evenly across all wells of several immunoSEQ 96-well plates, with each plate serving as a replicate. For unsorted PBMC, around 0.3 ug genomic DNA, equal to approximately 30,000 T cell genomes, was loaded into each replicate PCR. Genomic DNA from unsorted PBMC was sequenced over ten immunoSEQ deep assay plates. The purified libraries were quantified using a Qubit 3.0 fluorometer, sized with a Bioanalyzer 2100, and then quantified again using the KAPA Library Quantification kit. Each immunoSEQ 96-well plate was sequenced on its own single-read 150-cycle Illumina NextSeq 550 flow cell. The authors processed their data as follows. Because only junctional sequences without quality scores were contained in the immunoSEQ output, filtering matching that applied to full-length reads could not be performed. Sequences were annotated with PyIR, a Python wrapper for IgBLAST v1.9, using IMGT germline references to assign V/J genes and CDR3. Reads with weak V/J assignments (E-value above 1e-6), missing CDR3, stop codons, out-of-frame junctions, or ambiguous translated residues were removed. A V3J clonotype was defined by an identical inferred V gene, J gene, and CDR3 amino acid sequence. To compute the percentage overlap between repertoires, the number of shared unique clonotypes was divided by the size of the smaller repertoire. Richness of each repertoire was evaluated using RTK rarefaction, the Chao1 estimator, and Recon v2.1 estimates of unobserved clonotypes. In TCRdb, the immuneACCESS table is reduced to in-frame sequences with V and J assigned. These tables do not hold every clone; where another copy was compared, an unresolved V gene accounts for under half, and the others remain unexplained. V, J and clone size are taken as reported in that table, and D and trimming were inferred from the DNA itself. This sample comprises about 460,000 clones, 60% to 80% of them detected only once. The top ten clonotypes cover around 11% of the sample.

The sequence derives from a woman aged 40 to 50 in good health. Some clones in this sample may be carry-over from other donors' samples. Source material: PBMCs. The chain is assembled from TRBV5-1 and TRBJ1-4; TRBD1 could be the D gene, as 6 bases match. The CDR3 loop reads CASSSDRGENEKLFF. The DNA sequence follows: TGCGCCAGCAGCTCGGACAGAGGAGAGAATGAAAAACTGTTTTTT.